This TCR beta chain was observed in a study of cytomegalovirus exposure and HLA in healthy donors. Libraries were prepared by immunoSEQ multiplex PCR; TCRdb keeps only in-frame clonotypes and omits some of them. The sample carries hundreds of thousands of clones, approximately 88% recorded once. A roughly 120-subject validation cohort, separate from the roughly 670-subject first cohort, supplied the donors. General study findings and limits: Overall, some 160 TCR beta chains were annotated as cytomegalovirus-associated. According to a later analysis, TCR clusters from the first cohort tended to co-occur in the roughly 120 validation repertoires.

About this clone: Its target is unknown.

The CDR3 covers 13 residues. Trimming took 6 bases from V and 2 from J, leaving 11 bases between them. Germline V CDR1 and CDR2: MDHEN, SYDVKM. V is TRBV28 and J is TRBJ2-7, with D maybe TRBD1 (6 bases). Sequencing was carried out using PBMCs. The sequence was collected from a young woman in good health and CMV-seropositive. CDR3 in amino acids: CASREQGTYEQYF. In nucleotides, the CDR3 is TGTGCCAGCAGGGAACAGGGTACCTACGAGCAGTACTTC.